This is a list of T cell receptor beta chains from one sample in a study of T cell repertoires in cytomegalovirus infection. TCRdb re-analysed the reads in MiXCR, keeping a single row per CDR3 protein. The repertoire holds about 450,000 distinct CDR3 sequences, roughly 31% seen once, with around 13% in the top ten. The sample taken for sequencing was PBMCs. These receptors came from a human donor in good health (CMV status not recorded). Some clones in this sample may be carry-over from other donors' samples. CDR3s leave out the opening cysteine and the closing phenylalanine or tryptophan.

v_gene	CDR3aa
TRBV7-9	ASSSLGVDPKSLRAQETQY
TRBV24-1	ATSELGRGTYNEQF
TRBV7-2	ASSPTLAEQETQY
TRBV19	ASRSGPPSTDTQY
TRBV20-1	SAHDLRTSNEKLF
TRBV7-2	ASSLRPLAGGGTDTQY
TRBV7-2	ASSPLNREEGGYT
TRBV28	ASRPGGRRQPQH
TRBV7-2	ASSPRGYNSPLH
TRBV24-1	ATSDLGAADSEQF
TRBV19	ASSPGTGHTEAF
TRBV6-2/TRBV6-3	ARSYRRPQETQY
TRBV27	ASSFVGAWSLGEAF
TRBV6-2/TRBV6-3	ASSPSGTSHTGELF
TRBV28	ASSLTTGKYTEAF
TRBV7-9	ASSLNLEMNTEAF
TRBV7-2	ASSSPGRAPEAF
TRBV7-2	ASSSTSGGTNQY
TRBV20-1	SAGADSSGNTIY
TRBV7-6	ASSPTSGRNTGELF
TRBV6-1	ASSEVRVGVLLAF
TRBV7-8	ASSLAPTGGRYEQY
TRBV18	ASSLRPAGGPDEQF
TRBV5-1	ASRATSGGSRSYNEQF
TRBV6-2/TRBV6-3	ASSYRGAISYEQY
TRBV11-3	ASSPGAGSYNEQF
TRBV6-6	ASSYSGAEAF
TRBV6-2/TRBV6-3	ASSYGGVPTEAF
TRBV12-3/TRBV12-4	ASSAWDSKGTQY
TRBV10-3	AISNSHRDWGYGYT
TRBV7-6	ASSSYGTGDEAF
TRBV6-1	ASSPTDRGLETQH
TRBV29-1	SVVGGLNTEAF
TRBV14	ASSQDVIGGSPLH
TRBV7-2	ASSPVGFSSGANVLT
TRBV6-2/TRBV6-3	ASRRQGFAEAF
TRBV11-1	ASSFGANSPLH
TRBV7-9	ASSLLQDSPLL
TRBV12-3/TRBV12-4	ASTHIGGQEKLF
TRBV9	ASSRGQETQY
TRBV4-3	ASSHGGANYGYT
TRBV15	ATSGADTQY
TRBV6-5	ASSYRGGFGSGTEAF